This TCR beta chain derives from a study of cytomegalovirus exposure and HLA in healthy donors. About the research overall: Sequencing of some 200 million T cells in an earlier analysis found about 120 million unique TCR beta sequences.

The PCR was carried out with 60 Vbeta primers and 13 Jbeta primers. Only in-frame clones appear in the TCRdb table, and some are missing; sequencing was by immunoSEQ multiplex PCR. The table has 200,000 or so clones, over 70% seen once; the top ten hold roughly 2.1%. The J segment lost 5 bases and the V segment lost 4 bases, leaving 5 bases of the junction unmatched. This CDR3 has 15 amino acids. The germline V gene has CDR1 MRHNA and CDR2 SNTAGT. Sequencing was carried out using PBMCs. V usage is TRBV6-4 and J usage is TRBJ2-3; 11 nucleotides agree with TRBD2. The TCR originated in a woman in her late teens or twenties in good health and CMV-seropositive. CDR3 sequence reads: CASSVSGGAGDTQYF. In nucleotides, the CDR3 is TGTGCCAGCAGTGTTAGCGGGGGGGCTGGAGATACGCAGTATTTT.